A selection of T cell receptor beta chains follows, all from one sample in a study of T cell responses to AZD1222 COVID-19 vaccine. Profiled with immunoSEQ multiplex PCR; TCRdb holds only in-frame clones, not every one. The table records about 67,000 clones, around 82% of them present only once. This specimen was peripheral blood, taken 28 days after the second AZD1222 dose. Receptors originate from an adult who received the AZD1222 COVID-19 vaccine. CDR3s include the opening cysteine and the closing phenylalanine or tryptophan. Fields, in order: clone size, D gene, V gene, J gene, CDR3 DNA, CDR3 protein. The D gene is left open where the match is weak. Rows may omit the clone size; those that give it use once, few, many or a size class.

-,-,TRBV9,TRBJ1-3,TGTGCCAGCAGCTCTAGGGGGACGGAAACCTCTGGAAACACCATATATTTT,CASSSRGTETSGNTIYF
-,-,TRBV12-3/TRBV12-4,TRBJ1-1,TGTGCCAGCAGTTTTTTAGCCAACACTGAAGCTTTCTTT,CASSFLANTEAFF
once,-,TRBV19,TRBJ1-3,TGTGCCAGTAGTCCGACGGGAACCCCAGCGAGCTCTGGAAACACCATATATTTT,CASSPTGTPASSGNTIYF
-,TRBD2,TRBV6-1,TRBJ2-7,TGTGCCAGCAGTGTGAGAGCCCCCGGGACTAGCGGAGGGTACGAGCAGTACTTC,CASSVRAPGTSGGYEQYF
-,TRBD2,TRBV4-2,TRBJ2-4,TGTGCCAGCAGCCAAGATTACCCTCCAGGGACTAGACCCATTCAGTACTTC,CASSQDYPPGTRPIQYF
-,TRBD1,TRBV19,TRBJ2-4,TGTGCCAGTAGTCCCACGCCGGGACAGAGAAAAAACATTCAGTACTTC,CASSPTPGQRKNIQYF
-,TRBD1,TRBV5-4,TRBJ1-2,TGTGCCAGCAGCCAGGGACAGGCCTATGGCTACACCTTC,CASSQGQAYGYTF
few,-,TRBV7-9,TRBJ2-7,TGTGCCAGCAGCTCTGTAGGGGCCTACGAGCAGTACTTC,CASSSVGAYEQYF
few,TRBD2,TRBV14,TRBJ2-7,TGTGCCAGCAGCCAGCTAGCGGGAACCTACGAGCAGTACTTC,CASSQLAGTYEQYF
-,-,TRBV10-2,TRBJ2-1,TGCGCCGCAAAAAGGGAAGGGAGCTCCTACAATGAGCAGTTCTTC,CAAKREGSSYNEQFF
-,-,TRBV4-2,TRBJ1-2,TGTGCCAGCAGCCAAGCGTCGAGGGGCGCCCCCAACTATGGCTACACCTTC,CASSQASRGAPNYGYTF
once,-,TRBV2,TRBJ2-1,TGTGCCAGCATTCGGTCAGGGGTTTTTAATGAGCAGTTCTTC,CASIRSGVFNEQFF
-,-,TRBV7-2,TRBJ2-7,TGTGCCAGCAGCTTAGCGTGGAGTACCTACGAGCAGTACTTC,CASSLAWSTYEQYF
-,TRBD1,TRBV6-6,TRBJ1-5,TGTGCCAGCAGTCGCGGACAGGGGCTTAGTCGCAATCAGCCCCAGCATTTT,CASSRGQGLSRNQPQHF
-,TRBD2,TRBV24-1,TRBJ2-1,TGTGCCACCAGTGACCCCGGGGGGGGCTCCTACAATGAGCAGTTCTTC,CATSDPGGGSYNEQFF
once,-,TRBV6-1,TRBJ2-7,TGTGCCAGCAGTGATATGTGGGACTCCTCCTACGAGCAGTACTTC,CASSDMWDSSYEQYF
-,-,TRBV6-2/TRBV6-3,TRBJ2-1,TGTGCCAGCAGTGTCTGGGGTGAGCAGTTCTTC,CASSVWGEQFF
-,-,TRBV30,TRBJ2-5,TGTGCCTGGACTTTAGGTGGGGAGACCCAGTACTTC,CAWTLGGETQYF
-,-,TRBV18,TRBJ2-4,TGTGCCAGCTCACCACCGGATCCGGGTTCGGTGGCCAAAAACATTCAGTACTTC,CASSPPDPGSVAKNIQYF
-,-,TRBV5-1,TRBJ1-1,TGCGCCAGCAGCTTACAAGAGAACACTGAAGCTTTCTTT,CASSLQENTEAFF
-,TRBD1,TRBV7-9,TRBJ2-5,TGTGCCAGCTGCGCGGACAGGTACCAAGAGACCCAGTACTTC,CASCADRYQETQYF
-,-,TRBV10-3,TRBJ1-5,TGTGCCATCAGTGAGTCTCAGGGCCCCGTTAGCAATCAGCCCCAGCATTTT,CAISESQGPVSNQPQHF
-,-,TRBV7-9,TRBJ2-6,TGTGCCAGCAGCTCAGTCCGGGAATCTGGGGCCAACGTCCTGACTTTC,CASSSVRESGANVLTF
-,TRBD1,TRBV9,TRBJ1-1,TGTGCCAGCAGCGTGGGGACAGGGGGAGCTTTCTTT,CASSVGTGGAFF
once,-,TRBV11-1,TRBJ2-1,TGTGCCAGCAGCGAGAGTGTTTCCTACAATGAGCAGTTCTTC,CASSESVSYNEQFF
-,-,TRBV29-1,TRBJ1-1,TGCAGCGGGGGACCGGGATGGGCCATGAACACTGAAGCTTTCTTT,CSGGPGWAMNTEAFF
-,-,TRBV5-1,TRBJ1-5,TGCGCCAGCAGCCGCTCGGGGGACATAAATCAGCCCCAGCATTTT,CASSRSGDINQPQHF
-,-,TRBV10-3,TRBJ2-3,TGTGCCATCAGGGGGGGAGTCAGCACAGATACGCAGTATTTT,CAIRGGVSTDTQYF
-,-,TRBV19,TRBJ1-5,TGTGCCAGTAGCCCCGCCTTGGCATGGGGGAGGGATCAGCCCCAGCATTTT,CASSPALAWGRDQPQHF
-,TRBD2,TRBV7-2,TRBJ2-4,TGTGCCACCCGCGCCCGCAGCGGGGGGGCGTACATTCAGTACTTC,CATRARSGGAYIQYF
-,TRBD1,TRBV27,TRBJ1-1,TGTGCCAGCAGTCCCTGGGACAGTAACACTGAAGCTTTCTTT,CASSPWDSNTEAFF
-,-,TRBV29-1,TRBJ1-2,TGCAGCGTTGAAGGGGGGGCTTATGACTATGGCTACACCTTC,CSVEGGAYDYGYTF
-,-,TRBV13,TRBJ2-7,TGTGCCAGCAGCTTAGATGGCAGGGACTACGAGCAGTACTTC,CASSLDGRDYEQYF
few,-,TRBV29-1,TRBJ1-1,TGCAGCGTCTCGAAGGGGAACACTGAAGCTTTCTTT,CSVSKGNTEAFF
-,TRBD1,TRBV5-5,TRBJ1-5,TGTGCCAGCAGCCCACAGGGGAGCAATCAGCCCCAGCATTTT,CASSPQGSNQPQHF
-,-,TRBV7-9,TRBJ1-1,TGTGCCAGCAGCTTAGCGGGGGATGAAGCTTTCTTT,CASSLAGDEAFF
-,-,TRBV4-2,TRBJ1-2,TGTGCCAGCAGCCAATTTGTTGTGTCAGGGTCTAACTATGGCTACACCTTC,CASSQFVVSGSNYGYTF
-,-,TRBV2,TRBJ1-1,TGTGCCGTAGAGACCGGGTCGGGAGGGCGGACTGAAGCTTTCTTT,CAVETGSGGRTEAFF
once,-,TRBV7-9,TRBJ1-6,TGTGCCAGCAGCTTAACAGTTACTTCACCCCTCCACTTT,CASSLTVTSPLHF
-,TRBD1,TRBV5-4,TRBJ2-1,TGTGCCAGCAGCTTGGCCACGACAGGGTACAATGAGCAGTTCTTC,CASSLATTGYNEQFF
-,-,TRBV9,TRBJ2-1,TGTGCCAGCAGCGTACGCAGGGGGGCCCATGAGCAGTTCTTC,CASSVRRGAHEQFF
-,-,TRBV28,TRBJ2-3,TGTGCCAGCAAACTGACGAGAGGCACAGATACGCAGTATTTT,CASKLTRGTDTQYF
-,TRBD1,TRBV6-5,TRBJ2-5,TGTGCCAGCAGTTACCCAGGACAGGGACAAGAGACCCAGTACTTC,CASSYPGQGQETQYF
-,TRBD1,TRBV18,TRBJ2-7,TGTGCCAGCTCACTAAGAACCGGGACAGGGGTCGACGAGCAGTACTTC,CASSLRTGTGVDEQYF
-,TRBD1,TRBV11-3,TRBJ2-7,TGTGCCAGCAGCCCGGGGACAGGGCGAGAGCAGTACTTC,CASSPGTGREQYF